This T cell receptor (beta chain) was observed in a study of T cell repertoires in cytomegalovirus infection. About the study: Indications came from public TCR beta signatures; they pointed to CMV infection and to a matching HLA type. The study, taken as a whole, reports: Frequencies of public TCR beta families were cumulated, and this identified carriers of CMV plus the relevant HLA. CMV-specific HLA-C-restricted TCR beta clonotypes dominated the ex vivo response.

One entry per CDR3 protein, called by TCRdb with MiXCR from the reads. The sample includes roughly 280,000 distinct CDR3 sequences, around 8.7% of them seen just once. This clonotype occurred a few times. Antigen unknown. Germline V gene sequence: CDR1 MNHEY, CDR2 SMNVEV (reference sequence). This CDR3 spans 11 amino acids. Trimming shortened V by 0 bases and J by 7 bases, and 1 base separated the two germline ends. The clonotype was recovered from a human donor in good health (CMV status not recorded). Some clones in this sample may be carry-over from other donors' samples. The chain employs TRBV27 and TRBJ2-1, with D uncertain. The specimen was PBMCs. CDR3 nucleotide sequence: TGTGCCAGCAGTTTATCGAATGAGCAGTTCTTC. As protein: CASSLSNEQFF.